The clone carrying this TCR beta chain was picked up many times. TCRdb passed the reads through MiXCR, listing each CDR3 protein once. The table shows about 180,000 distinct CDR3 sequences, with about 15% occurring only once. The entry originates in a study of T cell repertoires in cytomegalovirus infection. Study summary: A matching HLA type, together with CMV infection, was signaled by public TCR beta signatures.

The CDR3 totals 14 residues. The V gene lost 5 bases and the J gene lost 3 bases, with 8 bases spanning the gap. Germline values: CDR1 SGHTA, CDR2 FQGNSA. The sequenced sample consisted of PBMCs. This TCR was recovered from a human donor in good health (CMV status not recorded). Some clones in this sample may be carry-over from other donors' samples. The chain couples TRBV7-2 to TRBJ2-6, with D unclear. The CDR3 spells CASSHTGGANVLTF. The CDR3 bases are TGTGCCAGCAGCCACACGGGTGGGGCCAACGTCCTGACTTTC.